What follows describes a single T cell receptor (beta chain). What it recognizes is unknown. The sample originates from a study of shared clonotypes between healthy human individuals. Germline V gene sequence: CDR1 LGHNA, CDR2 YSLEER. This CDR3 contains 15 residues. Deletions cut 0 bases from V and 4 bases from J, with 12 bases between. Some 27,000 T cell genomes, or about 190 ng DNA, went into the sorted-subset replicate PCRs. TCRdb keeps only in-frame clones here, not all; method: immunoSEQ multiplex PCR. The data show around 1,000,000 clones, roughly 77% seen once. Investigators divided CD4+ cells into CD45RA+ naive and CD45RA-negative memory subsets. Points from the study as a whole: Only blood underwent sampling, and tissue repertoires likely differ.

This receptor was identified in a young man in good health. Some clones in this sample may be carry-over from other donors' samples. The sequenced material came from memory CD4+ T cells from PBMCs. Noted subset: CD45RA-negative fraction. The chain joins TRBV4-3 to TRBJ2-5, with a possible D match to TRBD2 (5 bases). The CDR3 region is CASSQDTGKGETQYF. The CDR3 DNA is TGCGCCAGCAGCCAAGATACGGGGAAGGGAGAGACCCAGTACTTC.